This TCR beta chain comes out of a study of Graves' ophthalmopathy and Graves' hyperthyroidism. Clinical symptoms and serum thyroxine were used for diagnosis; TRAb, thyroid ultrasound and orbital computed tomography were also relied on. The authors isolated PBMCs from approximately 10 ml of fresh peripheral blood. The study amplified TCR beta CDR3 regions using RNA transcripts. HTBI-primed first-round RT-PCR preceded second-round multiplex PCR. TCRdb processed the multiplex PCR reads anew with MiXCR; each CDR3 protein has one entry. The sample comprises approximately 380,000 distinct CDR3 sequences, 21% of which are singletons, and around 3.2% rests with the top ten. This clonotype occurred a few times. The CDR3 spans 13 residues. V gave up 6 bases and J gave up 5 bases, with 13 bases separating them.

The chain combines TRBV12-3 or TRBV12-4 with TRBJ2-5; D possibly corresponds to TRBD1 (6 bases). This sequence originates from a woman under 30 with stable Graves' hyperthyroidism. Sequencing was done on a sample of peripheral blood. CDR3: CASRTGILETQYF. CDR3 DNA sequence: TGTGCCAGCAGGACAGGTATATTGGAGACCCAGTACTTC.